The rows below give T cell receptor beta chains drawn from one sample of a study of blood T cell repertoires in COVID-19. The assay was immunoSEQ multiplex PCR, and TCRdb's table has in-frame clones only and misses some. The repertoire has about 55,000 clones, approximately 89% of them found once; the top ten carry around 15%. The sequenced material came from peripheral blood. The receptors were sampled from a human donor in a cohort sampled during active COVID-19. The CDR3 runs from the conserved cysteine through the conserved F or W. D genes are given only for firm matches. Rows may omit the clone size; those that give it use once, few, many or a size class.

d_call	v_call	clone_size	j_call	cdr3_aa	cdr3_nt
NA	TRBV4-2	NA	TRBJ1-3	CASSQSLPSGGNTIYF	TGTGCCAGCAGCCAGTCCCTCCCCTCGGGAGGAAACACCATATATTTT
NA	TRBV19	NA	TRBJ1-2	CASSGAGAYGYTF	TGTGCCAGTAGTGGCGCGGGGGCGTATGGCTACACCTTC
NA	TRBV5-1	NA	TRBJ1-1	CASSLGGGGMNTEAFF	TGCGCCAGCAGCTTGGGAGGAGGCGGGATGAACACTGAAGCTTTCTTT
NA	TRBV7-6	few	TRBJ1-4	CASSPRGGYSEKLFF	TGTGCCAGCAGCCCCCGGGGAGGGTATAGTGAAAAACTGTTTTTT
TRBD2	TRBV5-5	NA	TRBJ2-2	CASSLRTSGAGELFF	TGTGCCAGCAGCCTCCGGACTAGCGGCGCCGGGGAGCTGTTTTTT
TRBD1	TRBV19	NA	TRBJ2-2	CASDGQARTLSTNTGELFF	TGTGCCAGTGATGGACAGGCAAGAACACTATCCACGAACACCGGGGAGCTGTTTTTT
NA	TRBV5-1	once	TRBJ2-3	CASSLAVSRLTDTQYF	TGCGCCAGCAGCTTGGCAGTTTCCCGTTTGACAGATACGCAGTATTTT
NA	TRBV18	NA	TRBJ1-4	CASSPPESGKLFF	TGTGCCAGCTCACCCCCCGAGTCCGGAAAACTGTTTTTT
NA	TRBV27	NA	TRBJ1-1	CASSSYPPTEAFF	TGTGCCAGCAGCTCCTACCCGCCCACTGAAGCTTTCTTT
NA	TRBV19	NA	TRBJ1-5	CASSGTGGSQPQHF	TGTGCCAGTAGCGGCACGGGGGGAAGCCAGCCCCAGCATTTT
NA	TRBV5-4	NA	TRBJ1-1	CASSFGGGRTEAFF	TGTGCCAGCAGCTTCGGGGGAGGGAGGACTGAAGCTTTCTTT
NA	TRBV30	NA	TRBJ1-4	CAWGTGVGEKLFF	TGTGCCTGGGGTACAGGCGTTGGGGAAAAACTGTTTTTT
NA	TRBV6-5	few	TRBJ2-7	CASRAGRDSNEQYF	TGTGCCAGCAGAGCCGGGCGGGACTCTAACGAGCAGTACTTC
NA	TRBV28	once	TRBJ1-5	CATSRDPIQSNQPQHF	TGTGCCACCTCCCGGGATCCGATACAAAGCAATCAGCCCCAGCATTTT